This T cell receptor (beta chain) was recorded in a study of blood T cell repertoires in COVID-19. As for this clone: Other DNA sequences of this sample code for an identical CDR3.

Libraries were prepared by immunoSEQ multiplex PCR; TCRdb keeps only in-frame clonotypes and omits some of them. The profile shows approximately 500,000 clones, 85% to 90% of them singletons. This CDR3 region has 12 residues. Germline V CDR1 and CDR2: GTSNPN, SVGIG (reference sequence). The V and J ends lost 0 bases and 4 bases respectively, with 6 bases between them. This clonotype originated in a woman aged 45-59 years with COVID-19, enrolled during active disease. Sequenced: peripheral blood. This chain connects TRBV30 to TRBJ1-1; a possible D gene is TRBD1 (5 bases). In nucleotides, the CDR3 is TGTGCCTGGAGTGTAAGGGGCACTGAAGCTTTCTTT. It translates to CAWSVRGTEAFF.